A single sample gave rise to the 27 T cell receptor beta chains below, sequenced in a study of T cells in Graves' hyperthyroidism and ophthalmopathy. RNA transcripts provided the source from which TCR beta CDR3 regions were amplified. TCR CDR3 regions were first amplified by RT-PCR with HTBI primers. TCRdb independently ran MiXCR on the multiplex PCR reads; one entry per CDR3 protein. The table shows around 610,000 distinct CDR3 sequences, with approximately 15% occurring only once. The material sequenced was blood. The receptors come from a woman between 40 and 55 years old with Graves' ophthalmopathy.

At least ten counts were recorded for this clonotype. The CDR3 loop is CASSPRTASGNTIYF. The CDR3 bases are TGTGCCAGCAGTCCGAGGACAGCCTCTGGAAACACCATATATTTT. The V and J genes are TRBV28 and TRBJ1-3; TRBD1 is a possible D gene (6 bases). Germline assignment: CDR1 MDHEN and CDR2 SYDVKM. The V gene lost 5 bases and the J gene lost 0 bases, with 11 bases spanning the gap. This CDR3 has 15 residues.

The chain employs TRBV28 and TRBJ2-7, with 9 bases fitting TRBD2. CDR3 size: 15 residues. Germline CDR1 reads MDHEN; CDR2 reads SYDVKM. With V trimmed by 6 bases and J by 7 bases, 13 bases remained unmatched. The CDR3 reads CASSLEGLALGEQYF. CDR3 in DNA: TGTGCCAGCAGCTTAGAGGGACTAGCACTGGGGGAGCAGTACTTC.

The chain couples TRBV4-1 to TRBJ2-7; a weak D match, TRBD1 (5 bases). This CDR3 has 16 residues. Deletions cut 0 bases from V and 0 bases from J, with 12 bases between. Germline CDR1 is MGHRA and CDR2 is YSYEKL. The CDR3 bases are TGCGCCAGCAGCCAAGAGTTTAGCAGGGTCTCCTACGAGCAGTACTTC. It is translated as CASSQEFSRVSYEQYF.

This clonotype was observed at least ten times. The V gene is TRBV12-3 or TRBV12-4, the J gene TRBJ2-7, with D possibly TRBD2 on 5 matching bases. The CDR3 spans 13 residues. V was clipped by 6 bases and J by 6 bases, with 15 bases between them. CDR3 DNA sequence: TGTGCCAGCAGGAACTCCCCGGAGGCCGAGCAGTACTTC. It yields the protein CASRNSPEAEQYF.

There are many counts of this clonotype. The chain joins TRBV28 to TRBJ1-2; D might be TRBD1 (6 bases). CDR1 is MDHEN and CDR2 is SYDVKM in the germline V gene. The CDR3 is 12 amino acids. Trimming cost V 0 bases and J 8 bases, with 7 bases left between them. CDR3 DNA: TGTGCCAGCAGTTTATGGGACAGAGGCTACACCTTC. Translated: CASSLWDRGYTF.

This clonotype was seen only a few times. The chain uses TRBV29-1 and TRBJ1-2; D unclear. CDR3 length: 11 amino acids. The V end was cut by 4 bases, the J end by 2 bases, with 5 bases between. Germline lookup yields CDR1 SQVTM and CDR2 ANQGSEA. This CDR3 reads CSVVQNYGYTF. The CDR3 DNA reads TGCAGCGTTGTTCAGAACTATGGCTACACCTTC.

This clonotype was picked up many times. The chain carries TRBV7-2 and TRBJ2-7, with D unresolved. Germline V gives CDR1 SGHTA, CDR2 FQGNSA. This CDR3 has 13 amino acids. Trimming cost V 4 bases and J 3 bases, with 10 bases left between them. CDR3 protein: CASSSSPNYEQYF. For the CDR3, the DNA is TGTGCCAGCAGCTCATCGCCCAACTACGAGCAGTACTTC.

This clonotype was observed many times. The chain carries TRBV28 and TRBJ2-7, with 7 nucleotides matching TRBD1. From germline, CDR1 is MDHEN and CDR2 SYDVKM. This CDR3 contains 15 residues. The ends lost 10 bases at V and 0 bases at J; junction bases unmatched: 12. CDR3 amino acids: CATTRGGQNSYEQYF. CDR3 in DNA: TGTGCCACCACCCGAGGGGGCCAGAACTCCTACGAGCAGTACTTC. Full variable domain (rest looked up from reference TRBV28 and TRBJ2-7): DVKVTQSSRYLVKRTGEKVFLECVQDMDHENMFWYRQDPGLGLRLIYFSYDVKMKEKGDIPEGYSVSREKKERFSLILESASTNQTSMYLCATTRGGQNSYEQYFGPGTRLTVT.

The J gene is TRBJ2-7, the V gene TRBV7-9; D is unresolved. Germline assignment: CDR1 SEHNR and CDR2 FQNEAQ (reference sequence). Between the trimmed V and J ends, which lost 5 bases and 2 bases, there was a span of 13 bases. This CDR3 region has 14 residues. The CDR3, as DNA: TGTGCCAGCAGCCCTACTACGATCGCCTACGAGCAGTACTTC. Residues: CASSPTTIAYEQYF.

This clonotype was recorded many times. The V gene is TRBV6-2 or TRBV6-3, the J gene TRBJ2-7; D unclear. Germline CDR1 and CDR2: MNHEY and SVGEGT. Trimming pared 0 bases from V and 3 bases from J, leaving 6 bases between. The CDR3 is 13 residues long. CDR3 loop: CASSYSIGYEQYF. In DNA, the CDR3 is TGTGCCAGCAGTTACTCGATAGGCTACGAGCAGTACTTC.

This clonotype has at least ten counts. The chain uses TRBV20-1 and TRBJ2-7; the match to TRBD2 covers 9 bases. J lost 2 bases, V lost 6 bases, and 11 bases had no gene match. The CDR3 loop spans 15 amino acids. In germline, CDR1 is DFQATT, CDR2 SNEGSKA (reference sequence). CDR3 DNA: TGCAGTGCGGGGGGGCTAGCGGGGCCCCCCTACGAGCAGTACTTC. It is translated as CSAGGLAGPPYEQYF.

This clonotype was seen a few times. The rearrangement uses TRBV28 and TRBJ2-7; 12 bases line up with TRBD2. Germline CDR1 MDHEN, CDR2 SYDVKM. The CDR3 sequence is 18 residues long. V was pared by 4 bases and J by 3 bases, with 13 bases of the junction left unmatched. The CDR3 loop is CASSSGGRLAGGIYEQYF. The CDR3 region has the DNA TGTGCCAGCAGTTCGGGGGGCCGGCTAGCGGGAGGGATCTACGAGCAGTACTTC.

This clonotype was recorded many times. Compared with germline, one end of the junction differs, possibly owing to a read error. The chain carries TRBV12-3 or TRBV12-4 and TRBJ1-2; D is possibly TRBD1 (5 bases). The CDR3 has 14 amino acids. The CDR3 is CASTREGTNYGHTF. The CDR3, as DNA: TGTGCCAGCACTCGGGAGGGGACTAACTATGGCCACACCTTC.

Many counts were recorded for this clonotype. V and J are TRBV28 and TRBJ2-2; perhaps D is TRBD1 or TRBD2 (5 bases each). V lost 4 bases and J 7 bases, leaving 19 bases between the germline ends. The V gene's germline CDR1 is MDHEN and CDR2 SYDVKM. The CDR3 consists of 16 residues. CDR3 nucleotide sequence: TGTGCCAGCAGTTCTGGGGGAGTGGGAGCTAACGGGGAGCTGTTTTTT. It encodes CASSSGGVGANGELFF.

This clonotype was counted only a few times. The chain couples TRBV19 to TRBJ1-2; no clear D. Germline CDR1 reads LNHDA; CDR2 reads SQIVND (reference sequence). Trimming cost V 1 base and J 4 bases, with 10 bases left between them. The CDR3 totals 14 residues. CDR3 region: CASSIVAAAYGYTF. CDR3 DNA sequence: TGTGCCAGTAGTATAGTCGCGGCAGCCTATGGCTACACCTTC.

This clonotype was found many times. This chain connects TRBV6-4 to TRBJ2-1, with 13 bases fitting TRBD2. This CDR3 contains 22 residues. From germline, CDR1 is MRHNA and CDR2 SNTAGT. The junction had 19 bases not matched to a gene; V was cut back by 5 bases and J by 0 bases. DNA for the CDR3: TGTGCCAGCAGTCCCACCCCTGGACTAGCGGGAGATGAGATGAGCTCCTACAATGAGCAGTTCTTC. Translating gives CASSPTPGLAGDEMSSYNEQFF.

This clonotype has at least ten counts. This chain uses TRBV27 with TRBJ2-7; D may be TRBD1 (5 bases). CDR1 is MNHEY, CDR2 SMNVEV, per germline (reference sequence). V shed 6 bases and J shed 4 bases, with 16 bases lying between them. The CDR3 length is 14 residues. The CDR3 loop reads CASRPTDLFYEQYF. CDR3 coding DNA: TGTGCCAGCAGACCGACAGATCTTTTTTACGAGCAGTACTTC.

This clonotype has only a few counts. The chain carries TRBV7-8 and TRBJ2-3, with D possibly matching TRBD1 (6 bases). Germline V lookup: CDR1 SGHVS, CDR2 FQNEAQ. The length of the CDR3 is 17 residues. Trimming pared 5 bases from V and 4 bases from J, leaving 22 bases between. The CDR3 here is CASSPIIATQGPDTQYF. Written as DNA, the CDR3 is TGTGCCAGCAGCCCCATCATTGCAACACAGGGCCCAGATACGCAGTATTTT.

This clonotype was detected only a few times. This chain joins TRBV3-1 and TRBJ1-2; D is ambiguous. The CDR3 has 13 amino acids. CDR1 and CDR2 from the germline V gene are LGHDT and YNNKEL (reference sequence). Between the trimmed V and J ends, which lost 4 bases and 0 bases, there was a span of 6 bases. The CDR3 DNA follows: TGTGCCAGCAGCCCCTTAGCTAACTATGGCTACACCTTC. Translating it yields CASSPLANYGYTF. Full variable domain (missing parts from reference TRBV3-1 and TRBJ1-2): DTAVSQTPKYLVTQMGNDKSIKCEQNLGHDTMYWYKQDSKKFLKIMFSYNNKELIINETVPNRFSPKSPDKAHLNLHINSLELGDSAVYFCASSPLANYGYTFGSGTRLTVV.

This clonotype was seen repeatedly, ten times or more. The V gene is TRBV29-1, the J gene TRBJ1-2, with 7 bases fitting TRBD1. This CDR3 contains 13 residues. CDR1 is SQVTM and CDR2 is ANQGSEA in the germline V gene. Unmatched junction bases numbered 9, after V lost 7 bases and J lost 4 bases. CDR3 protein: CSGTTGVGYGYTF. The CDR3 nucleotides are TGCAGCGGTACTACAGGGGTTGGCTATGGCTACACCTTC.

The rearrangement uses TRBV27 and TRBJ1-1; D may be TRBD1 (6 bases). The CDR3 spans 15 residues. CDR1 is MNHEY, CDR2 SMNVEV, per germline (reference sequence). V dropped 6 bases and J dropped 1 base, with 15 bases sitting between them. This chain's CDR3 is CASRSNRAGNTEAFF. The CDR3 DNA sequence: TGTGCCAGCAGATCTAACAGGGCGGGGAACACTGAAGCTTTCTTT.

This clonotype was detected many times. This chain joins TRBV27 and TRBJ1-5; maybe TRBD1 (6 bases). Trimming pared 9 bases from V and 3 bases from J, leaving 12 bases between. The germline CDR1 and CDR2 sequences are MNHEY and SMNVEV (reference sequence). CDR3 length: 13 residues. As DNA, the CDR3 is TGTGCCAGATACGCAGGGGTCAATCAGCCCCAGCATTTT. Protein sequence: CARYAGVNQPQHF.

This clonotype was counted ten times or more. This chain connects TRBV6-2 or TRBV6-3 to TRBJ1-1; 12 bases are shared with TRBD1. CDR3 size: 13 residues. Germline values: CDR1 MNHEY, CDR2 SVGEGT. V dropped 5 bases and J dropped 10; count of bases not matched to a gene: 5. In DNA, the CDR3 is TGTGCCAGCAGTACGGGACAGGGGGCTGGAGCTTTCTTT. This gives the protein CASSTGQGAGAFF.

This clonotype was found once. The chain is built from TRBV15 and TRBJ2-5; D gene unclear. Trimming took off 3 bases at V and 0 bases at J, with 8 bases between the two ends. The CDR3 sequence is 14 residues long. From germline, CDR1 is LNHNV and CDR2 YYDKDF (reference sequence). The CDR3 here is CATSSLEYQETQYF. The CDR3, as DNA: TGTGCCACCAGCAGCCTAGAGTACCAAGAGACCCAGTACTTC.

This clonotype was seen many times. This rearrangement joins TRBV5-1 to TRBJ2-7; no reliable D call. Germline CDR1 reads SGHRS; CDR2 reads YFSETQ. This CDR3 is 15 amino acids long. Trimming left V 0 bases short and J 2 bases short, with 12 bases between. In DNA form, the CDR3 reads TGCGCCAGCAGCTTGGGAGAGTTGGGGACCTACGAGCAGTACTTC. It is translated as CASSLGELGTYEQYF.

As concerns this clonotype: A read error may explain this, as a much larger clone is one base away. J is TRBJ1-1 and V is TRBV20-1, with D possibly being TRBD1 (6 bases). The germline V gene encodes CDR1 DFQATT and CDR2 SNEGSKA (reference sequence). V was trimmed by 1 base and J by 1 base, leaving 10 bases between them. The CDR3 length is 14 residues. The chain's CDR3 is CSARAKGGNTEAFF. The DNA for the CDR3 is TGCAGTGCTAGAGCGAAGGGGGGGAACACTGAAGCTTTCTTT.

This clonotype was recorded a few times. The chain has TRBV6-2 or TRBV6-3 and TRBJ2-7; possibly TRBD2 for D (6 bases). The V and J ends lost 7 bases and 3 bases respectively, with 16 bases between them. Germline V gene lookup returns CDR1 MNHEY and CDR2 SVGEGT. The CDR3 spans 14 residues. The CDR3 DNA sequence: TGTGCCAGCACCGGCGGGACGCCTATCTACGAGCAGTACTTC. Protein: CASTGGTPIYEQYF.